This T cell receptor (beta chain) was sequenced for a study of long-term antiretroviral therapy in people with HIV. No donor had fewer than one pre-ART PBMC sample or fewer than two post-ART PBMC samples. This CDR3 comprises 16 residues. Trimming pared 2 bases from V and 6 bases from J, leaving 19 bases between. Germline assignment: CDR1 MGHDK and CDR2 SYGVNS. Points from the study as a whole: ART was followed by higher diversity that remained below transplant donor controls. All blood samples came from the years 2004 to 2017, possibly under older ART regimens.

Points on this clone: Its target is unknown.

Investigators performed immunoSEQ version v3.0 at survey level. Only in-frame clones appear in the TCRdb table, and some are missing; sequencing was by immunoSEQ multiplex PCR. The sample holds about 25,000 clones, 86% seen once. J is TRBJ1-2 and V is TRBV25-1; tentatively, D is TRBD1 (5 bases). This sequence was found in a woman aged 25-40 years with HIV. The source was unsorted PBMCs, collected 1.9 years after starting antiretroviral therapy. CDR3 region: CASSEHQPGGKDGYTF. CDR3 DNA sequence: TGTGCCAGCAGTGAACACCAACCGGGGGGAAAGGATGGCTACACCTTC.